This T cell receptor beta chain was identified in a study of OX40 agonist ivuxolimab in advanced cancers. Overall study: Ivuxolimab is a fully human IgG2 antibody that activates OX40 (CD134). The group had a mean age of about 60 years, ranged from about 23 to 85, and was 80% to 90% male. Broader study findings: Relative to CD4+ cells, CD8+ T cells on average had more expanded clones.

Some clones are missing from TCRdb's copy, which holds only in-frame ones; the method was immunoSEQ multiplex PCR. Here the sample spans around 26,000 clones, about 86% being singletons. This CDR3 is 12 amino acids long. The germline CDR1 and CDR2 sequences are SGHVS and FNYEAQ. The ends were cut back, 2 bases at V and 5 bases at J, with 7 bases in the middle. Concerning this clone: Its target is unknown.

The sequence came from an adult with an advanced solid tumor such as melanoma, head and neck, liver or kidney cancer. The sample in question was CD4+ or CD8+ T cells sorted from blood, obtained in a trial of the OX40 agonist ivuxolimab. The rearrangement joins TRBV7-6 to TRBJ2-7, with unresolved D. In DNA, the CDR3 is TGTGCCAGCAGCTTATCAGGAAACGAGCAGTACTTC. Translated: CASSLSGNEQYF.